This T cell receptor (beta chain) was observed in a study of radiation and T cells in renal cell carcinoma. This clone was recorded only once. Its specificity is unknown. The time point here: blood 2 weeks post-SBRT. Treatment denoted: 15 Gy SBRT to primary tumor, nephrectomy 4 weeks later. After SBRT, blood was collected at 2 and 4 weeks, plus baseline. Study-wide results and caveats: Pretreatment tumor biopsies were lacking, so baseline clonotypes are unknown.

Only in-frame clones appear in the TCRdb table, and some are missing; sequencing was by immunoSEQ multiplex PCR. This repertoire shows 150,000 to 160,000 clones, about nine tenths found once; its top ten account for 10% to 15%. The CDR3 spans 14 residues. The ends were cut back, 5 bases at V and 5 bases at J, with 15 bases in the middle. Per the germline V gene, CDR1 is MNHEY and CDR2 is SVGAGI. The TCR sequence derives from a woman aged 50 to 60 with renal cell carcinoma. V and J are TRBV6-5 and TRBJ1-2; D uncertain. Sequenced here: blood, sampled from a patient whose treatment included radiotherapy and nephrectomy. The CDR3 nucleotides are TGTGCCAGCAGTCGCCCGGGTAATCATTATGGCTACACCTTC. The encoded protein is CASSRPGNHYGYTF.